This is a list of T cell receptor beta chains from one sample in a study of OX40 agonist ivuxolimab in advanced cancers. Assay: immunoSEQ multiplex PCR; the TCRdb copy retains only in-frame clones and omits some. The sample includes 30,000 to 45,000 clones, approximately 82% seen only once; the top ten take under 2%. The sample was CD4+ or CD8+ T cells sorted from blood, taken in a trial of the OX40 agonist ivuxolimab. The receptor source for this set is an adult with an advanced solid tumor such as melanoma, head and neck, liver or kidney cancer. Both conserved end residues are part of each CDR3. A D gene is named only where the DNA matches it firmly. The listing skips clone size in some rows; elsewhere it reads once, few, many or a size class.

.	.	TRBJ2-5	TRBV7-8	CASSLGAPRETQYF	TGTGCCAGCAGCCTAGGGGCCCCGCGGGAGACCCAGTACTTC
TRBD2	.	TRBJ2-1	TRBV6-5	CASSLREGVYNEQFF	TGTGCCAGCAGCCTCCGGGAGGGGGTCTACAATGAGCAGTTCTTC
.	few	TRBJ1-1	TRBV30	CAQARLGTEAFF	TGTGCTCAGGCCAGATTAGGGACTGAAGCTTTCTTT
TRBD1	.	TRBJ2-7	TRBV9	CASSARGGVPYEQYF	TGTGCCAGCAGCGCCCGAGGGGGCGTCCCTTACGAGCAGTACTTC
.	.	TRBJ2-3	TRBV6-4	CASSDSISRVVDTQYF	TGTGCCAGCAGTGACTCGATATCCAGGGTCGTAGATACGCAGTATTTT
TRBD1	.	TRBJ1-6	TRBV6-5	CASRQGPGGDSPLHF	TGTGCCAGCAGGCAGGGCCCAGGGGGGGATTCACCCCTCCACTTT
.	.	TRBJ2-2	TRBV11-2	CASSQLGRGTGELFF	TGTGCCAGCAGCCAACTAGGTCGGGGGACCGGGGAGCTGTTTTTT
.	.	TRBJ2-7	TRBV7-9	CASSLGGDHYEQYF	TGTGCCAGCAGCTTAGGAGGGGACCACTACGAGCAGTACTTC
TRBD2	.	TRBJ2-3	TRBV29-1	CSVVPSGGTDTQYF	TGCAGCGTTGTCCCGTCGGGAGGGACAGATACGCAGTATTTT
TRBD1	.	TRBJ2-2	TRBV5-6	CASSRGTGKNGELFF	TGTGCCAGCAGCCGTGGGACAGGGAAAAACGGGGAGCTGTTTTTT
TRBD2	.	TRBJ2-7	TRBV30	CAWSGSGGRQYF	TGTGCCTGGAGTGGTTCGGGAGGGAGGCAGTACTTC
.	.	TRBJ2-7	TRBV7-2	CASSPAPSYEQYF	TGTGCCAGCAGCCCAGCCCCTTCCTACGAGCAGTACTTC
TRBD2	.	TRBJ2-3	TRBV5-1	CASFSGRFTDTQYF	TGCGCCAGTTTTAGCGGGCGATTCACAGATACGCAGTATTTT
.	.	TRBJ2-3	TRBV9	CASSVGGHHTDTQYF	TGTGCCAGCAGCGTAGGGGGGCATCACACAGATACGCAGTATTTT
.	.	TRBJ2-1	TRBV5-4	CASSFLTVGEQFF	TGTGCCAGCAGCTTTCTGACTGTCGGTGAGCAGTTCTTC
TRBD1	.	TRBJ1-2	TRBV15	CATSRDRGLDGYTF	TGTGCCACCAGCAGGGACAGGGGGCTTGATGGCTACACCTTC
.	.	TRBJ2-1	TRBV5-4	CASSREGGLGRFRQFF	TGTGCCAGCAGCCGTGAAGGGGGACTCGGGCGGTTTAGGCAGTTCTTC
TRBD1	.	TRBJ2-7	TRBV7-6	CASSLGGQSFYEQYF	TGTGCCAGCAGCTTAGGGGGACAGTCCTTTTACGAGCAGTACTTC
.	.	TRBJ2-1	TRBV5-6	CASSSRGELLYNEQFF	TGTGCCAGCAGCTCAAGGGGGGAACTCCTTTACAATGAGCAGTTCTTC
.	.	TRBJ2-5	TRBV2	CASSRPGKQETQYF	TGTGCCAGCAGTCGTCCAGGGAAGCAAGAGACCCAGTACTTC
.	.	TRBJ1-1	TRBV29-1	CSVEDLPGVGRRSEAFF	TGCAGCGTTGAAGATCTCCCCGGTGTAGGCAGGAGGTCTGAAGCTTTCTTT
TRBD1	.	TRBJ1-1	TRBV6-6	CASSSGQDTEAFF	TGTGCCAGCAGTTCAGGACAGGACACTGAAGCTTTCTTT
TRBD2	.	TRBJ2-7	TRBV7-6	CASSSRTSGAEQYF	TGTGCCAGCAGCTCGAGGACTAGCGGGGCCGAGCAGTACTTC
TRBD1	.	TRBJ1-4	TRBV6-1	CASSATGRLGSTNEKLFF	TGTGCCAGCAGTGCGACAGGGAGATTAGGATCAACTAATGAAAAACTGTTTTTT
.	.	TRBJ2-7	TRBV2	CASRPRVAESYEQYF	TGTGCCAGCAGGCCCCGGGTAGCGGAATCCTACGAGCAGTACTTC
.	.	TRBJ2-7	TRBV6-6	CASSYGVGSYEQYF	TGTGCCAGCAGTTACGGAGTCGGGTCCTACGAGCAGTACTTC
.	.	TRBJ1-4	TRBV6-5	CASSYSPGEVEKLFF	TGTGCCAGCAGTTACTCACCAGGGGAGGTTGAAAAACTGTTTTTT
TRBD2	.	TRBJ2-7	TRBV13	CASSLNGGLAGISSYEQYF	TGTGCCAGCAGCTTAAACGGGGGACTAGCGGGGATATCCTCCTACGAGCAGTACTTC
TRBD2	.	TRBJ2-5	TRBV4-2	CASSQQIAGGPVQETQYF	TGTGCCAGCAGCCAACAAATAGCGGGGGGGCCTGTTCAAGAGACCCAGTACTTC
TRBD1	.	TRBJ2-3	TRBV7-3	CASSKSPGVGGADTQYF	TGTGCCAGCTCCAAATCACCCGGGGTAGGGGGCGCTGATACGCAGTATTTT
.	.	TRBJ1-1	TRBV10-3	CAISQEGYTEAFF	TGTGCCATCAGTCAGGAGGGATACACTGAAGCTTTCTTT
.	.	TRBJ1-2	TRBV5-1	CASSLEAGSAAFYGYTF	TGCGCCAGCAGCTTGGAAGCAGGCTCCGCTGCCTTCTATGGCTACACCTTC
TRBD1	.	TRBJ1-1	TRBV11-2	CASRAAQGAFTEAFF	TGTGCCAGCAGAGCCGCCCAGGGGGCCTTCACTGAAGCTTTCTTT
.	.	TRBJ1-5	TRBV30	CAWSSRQDSRHNQPQHF	TGTGCCTGGAGTTCCCGCCAGGACAGCCGGCACAATCAGCCCCAGCATTTT
.	.	TRBJ2-1	TRBV11-2	CASSLTGEYLNEQFF	TGTGCCAGCAGCTTAACCGGGGAGTATTTGAATGAGCAGTTCTTC
.	.	TRBJ1-2	TRBV13	CASSSGAGVVYGYTF	TGTGCCAGCAGCTCTGGGGCAGGGGTGGTCTATGGCTACACCTTC
.	.	TRBJ1-4	TRBV5-1	CASSYTAALDNEKLFF	TGCGCCAGCAGCTACACCGCGGCCCTGGATAATGAAAAACTGTTTTTT